This TCR beta chain came from a study of tumor and adjacent non-tumor tissue in lung cancer. The CDR3 totals 19 residues. V gave up 10 bases and J gave up 3 bases; unmatched junction bases: 23. Germline V gives CDR1 SGHAT, CDR2 FQNNGV. The template was RNA from unsorted bulk tissue. A modified ARM-PCR protocol with three rounds of nested PCR amplified TCRbeta. TCRdb ran MiXCR on the multiplex PCR reads and lists one entry per CDR3 protein. The sample consists of some 120,000 distinct CDR3 sequences, around three fifths of them appearing once. The receptor's source is a man under 40 with non-small cell lung cancer. Material: lung tumor tissue. This chain links TRBV11-2 with TRBJ2-7; 11 nucleotides agree with TRBD2. In DNA form, the CDR3 reads TGTGCCATTAGCTTAGAACTAGCGGGAGTCGGACAGTCAGGCTACGAGCAGTACTTC. Amino acids: CAISLELAGVGQSGYEQYF.